This T cell receptor (beta chain) was observed in a study of blood T cell repertoires in COVID-19. Study in general: Italy, Spain and the United States were the sources of the convalescent and acute COVID-19 samples. PBMCs, B-cell-depleted T cells, or T cells were the source of the cDNA or gDNA that made up the material.

In the original processing: Quantification of nucleated cells was approximated via reference gene primer amplification. Some clones are missing from TCRdb's copy, which holds only in-frame ones; the method was immunoSEQ multiplex PCR. The D gene and trimming were derived from the DNA, and the V and J assignments and clone size from that table. In the table there are roughly 150,000 clones, about four fifths of which are singletons. V was clipped by 4 bases and J by 0 bases, with 15 bases between them. Per the germline V gene, CDR1 is SGHNT and CDR2 is YYREEE (reference sequence). The CDR3 has 16 amino acids.

Source material: peripheral blood. This receptor was identified in a man in his sixties with acute or convalescent COVID-19. The V and J genes are TRBV5-4 and TRBJ2-3; the D gene is possibly TRBD2 (6 bases). CDR3 sequence: CASSPPWGVSTDTQYF. For the CDR3, the DNA is TGTGCCAGCAGCCCTCCCTGGGGGGTCAGCACAGATACGCAGTATTTT.